These 17 T cell receptor beta chains came from one sample sequenced in a study of T cell responses to AZD1222 COVID-19 vaccine. The method was immunoSEQ multiplex PCR; TCRdb's version includes in-frame clones alone and lacks a portion of them. This table holds around 260,000 clones, 90% to 95% found once. The sample consisted of peripheral blood, taken on day 0 of AZD1222 vaccination. The receptor set was obtained from an adult in good health.

The chain recombines TRBV24-1 with TRBJ1-2; D remains ambiguous. This CDR3 spans 13 amino acids. V lost 4 bases, J lost 0 bases, and 5 bases lay in between. CDR1 KGHDR and CDR2 SFDVKD come from the germline V gene. The CDR3 loop is CATSEGTNYGYTF. The CDR3 DNA sequence: TGTGCCACCAGTGAAGGAACTAACTATGGCTACACCTTC.

CDR3 residues: CASRQGDSNQPQHF. DNA for the CDR3: TGTGCCAGCAGACAGGGGGACAGCAATCAGCCCCAGCATTTT. This chain links TRBV2 with TRBJ1-5; 8 bases match TRBD1. The CDR3 runs 14 residues. The trim removed 6 bases at V and 1 base at J, leaving 2 bases unmatched. Germline CDR1 SNHLY, CDR2 FYNNEI.

This chain joins TRBV5-6 and TRBJ2-1, with D perhaps being TRBD1 or TRBD2 (5 bases each). This CDR3 comprises 13 residues. Germline CDR1 SGHDT, CDR2 YYEEEE. The V end lost 7 bases, the J end lost 8 bases, and 16 bases lay between the germline ends. The CDR3 DNA sequence: TGTGCCAGCCTTCGACGAGGGGCCCATGAGCAGTTCTTC. Translation gives CASLRRGAHEQFF. Drawing the rest from reference TRBV5-6 and TRBJ2-1, the complete variable domain is DAGVTQSPTHLIKTRGQQVTLRCSPKSGHDTVSWYQQALGQGPQFIFQYYEEEERQRGNFPDRFSGHQFPNYSSELNVNALLLGDSALYLCASLRRGAHEQFFGPGTRLTVL.

The chain combines TRBV6-5 with TRBJ2-5; 7 positions agree with TRBD2. The J segment lost 3 bases and the V segment lost 3 bases, leaving 4 bases of the junction unmatched. CDR1 and CDR2 from the germline V gene are MNHEY and SVGAGI. CDR3 length equals 14 residues. The CDR3 DNA follows: TGTGCCAGCAGTTATACTAGCGAAGAAGAGACCCAGTACTTC. Translated: CASSYTSEEETQYF.

The chain joins TRBV9 to TRBJ2-3, with D possibly being TRBD2 (6 bases). V lost 0 bases, J lost 8 bases, and 10 bases lay in between. This CDR3 is 13 amino acids long. Germline CDR1 SGDLS, CDR2 YYNGEE. This CDR3 reads CASSVELGGTQYF. CDR3 nucleotides: TGTGCCAGCAGCGTAGAACTGGGGGGTACGCAGTATTTT.

The chain recombines TRBV3-1 (or the pseudogene TRBV3-2) with TRBJ1-1; D unclear. This CDR3 has 14 amino acids. V lost 1 base to trimming and J lost 1 base, with 7 bases between them. The V gene's germline CDR1 is LGHDT and CDR2 YNNKEL (reference sequence). CDR3 amino acids: CASSQVAGNTEAFF. DNA for the CDR3: TGTGCCAGCAGCCAAGTGGCGGGGAACACTGAAGCTTTCTTT.

The genes are TRBV24-1 and TRBJ2-5; no firm D call. Germline assignment: CDR1 KGHDR and CDR2 SFDVKD. This CDR3 region has 12 residues. V was clipped by 4 bases and J by 5 bases, with 7 bases between them. CDR3 region: CATSEDLETQYF. CDR3 DNA: TGTGCCACCAGTGAGGATTTGGAGACCCAGTACTTC.

The V call is TRBV6-5, the J call TRBJ1-2; D is possibly TRBD1 (5 bases). The CDR3 has 13 amino acids. Germline CDR1 is MNHEY and CDR2 is SVGAGI. With 6 bases removed from V and 3 bases from J, the gap between germline ends came to 11 bases. CDR3 nucleotides: TGTGCCAGCAGGGAGGGGTCAGACTATGGCTACACCTTC. Translating gives CASREGSDYGYTF.

The rearrangement uses TRBV9 and TRBJ2-1; 13 bases map to TRBD2. Germline lookup yields CDR1 SGDLS and CDR2 YYNGEE. V shed 4 bases and J 8 bases; nucleotides not matched to a gene: 9. The CDR3 runs to 16 residues. CDR3: CASSPSGTSGMYEQFF. The CDR3 DNA sequence: TGTGCCAGCAGCCCGAGCGGGACTAGCGGGATGTATGAGCAGTTCTTC. The full variable domain, rest sourced from reference TRBV9 and TRBJ2-1, is DSGVTQTPKHLITATGQRVTLRCSPRSGDLSVYWYQQSLDQGLQFLIQYYNGEERAKGNILERFSAQQFPDLHSELNLSSLELGDSALYFCASSPSGTSGMYEQFFGPGTRLTVL.

This chain links TRBV6-5 with TRBJ2-5, with 9 bases matching TRBD1. Germline V lookup: CDR1 MNHEY, CDR2 SVGAGI. J lost 5 bases, V lost 7 bases, and 2 bases had no gene match. The CDR3 contains 12 residues. The CDR3: CASNRGHETQYF. The CDR3 DNA reads TGTGCCAGCAACAGGGGGCACGAGACCCAGTACTTC.

This chain connects TRBV18 to TRBJ1-5; D possibly corresponds to TRBD1 (6 bases). CDR1 KGHSH and CDR2 LQKENI come from the germline V gene. V gave up 2 bases and J gave up 5 bases, with 13 bases separating them. The CDR3 sequence is 15 residues long. DNA of the CDR3: TGTGCCAGCTCACCAGCACAGGGAGACCATCAGCCCCAGCATTTT. This sequence encodes CASSPAQGDHQPQHF.

The CDR3 coding sequence is TGTGCCAGCAGCGTCGGACAGTTTGGGGCCGAAGAGACCCAGTACTTC. Translating it yields CASSVGQFGAEETQYF. The V gene is TRBV9, the J gene TRBJ2-5, with D perhaps TRBD1 (6 bases). The V end was cut by 2 bases, the J end by 3 bases, with 17 bases between. Per germline, CDR1 SGDLS and CDR2 YYNGEE. The CDR3 runs 16 residues.

V and J are TRBV9 and TRBJ2-2; 8 positions agree with TRBD1. Germline loops: CDR1 SGDLS, CDR2 YYNGEE. This CDR3 is built from 16 residues. V dropped 4 bases and J dropped 1; count of bases not matched to a gene: 6. CDR3 DNA: TGTGCCAGCAGCCCAACTGGGACAGGGAACACCGGGGAGCTGTTTTTT. Its translation: CASSPTGTGNTGELFF.

J is TRBJ2-3 and V is TRBV30; 8 bases line up with TRBD2. Unmatched junction bases numbered 10, after V lost 3 bases and J lost 5 bases. The germline gives CDR1 GTSNPN, CDR2 SVGIG (reference sequence). The CDR3 runs 15 residues. This CDR3 reads CAWSPPSGSLDTQYF. DNA of the CDR3: TGTGCCTGGAGCCCCCCCAGCGGGAGTTTAGATACGCAGTATTTT.

The chain couples TRBV6-5 to TRBJ1-1; 9 bases fit TRBD1. Germline V gives CDR1 MNHEY, CDR2 SVGAGI. This CDR3 has 14 amino acids. J gave up 6 bases and V 8 bases, and 10 bases lay outside the gene matches. CDR3 sequence (DNA): TGTGCCAGCCTCCAATGGACAGGGGAGGCTGAAGCTTTCTTT. This encodes CASLQWTGEAEAFF.

CDR3 in amino acids: CASSLDGQGAFF. The CDR3 DNA sequence: TGCGCCAGCAGTTTAGACGGACAGGGAGCTTTCTTT. V and J are TRBV10-2 and TRBJ1-1; TRBD1 matches 8 bases. The germline V gene encodes CDR1 WSHSY and CDR2 SAAADI. V was pared by 5 bases and J by 10 bases, with 6 bases of the junction left unmatched. CDR3 length: 12 residues.

The chain recombines TRBV24-1 with TRBJ2-5; the D call may be TRBD1 or TRBD2 (5 bases each). The V and J ends lost 2 bases and 5 bases respectively, with 14 bases between them. Per germline, CDR1 KGHDR and CDR2 SFDVKD. The CDR3 runs to 15 residues. In DNA, the CDR3 is TGTGCCACCAGTGATTCCCAGGGTAGGAGGGAGACCCAGTACTTC. Residues: CATSDSQGRRETQYF.